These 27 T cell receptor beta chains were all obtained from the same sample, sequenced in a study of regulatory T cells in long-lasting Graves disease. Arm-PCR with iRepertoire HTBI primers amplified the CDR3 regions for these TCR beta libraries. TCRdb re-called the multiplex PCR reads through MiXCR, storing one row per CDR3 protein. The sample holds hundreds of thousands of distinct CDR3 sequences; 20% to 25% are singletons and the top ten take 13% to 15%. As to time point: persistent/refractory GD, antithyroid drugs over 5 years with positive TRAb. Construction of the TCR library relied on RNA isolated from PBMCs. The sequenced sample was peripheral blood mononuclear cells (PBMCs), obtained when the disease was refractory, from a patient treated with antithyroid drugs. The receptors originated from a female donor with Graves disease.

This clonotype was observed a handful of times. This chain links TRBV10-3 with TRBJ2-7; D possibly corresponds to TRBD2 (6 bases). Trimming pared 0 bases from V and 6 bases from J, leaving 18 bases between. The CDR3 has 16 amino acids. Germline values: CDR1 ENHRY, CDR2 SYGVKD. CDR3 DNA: TGTGCCATCAGTGAGTCTGGCGGGATGGTTGCGAGCGAGCAGTACTTC. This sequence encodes CAISESGGMVASEQYF.

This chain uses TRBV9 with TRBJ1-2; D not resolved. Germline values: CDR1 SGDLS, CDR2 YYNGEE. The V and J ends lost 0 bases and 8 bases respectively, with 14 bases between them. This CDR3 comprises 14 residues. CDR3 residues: CASSVASVAEGYTF. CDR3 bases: TGTGCCAGCAGCGTAGCTTCGGTCGCCGAGGGCTACACCTTC. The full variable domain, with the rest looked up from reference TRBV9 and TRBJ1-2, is DSGVTQTPKHLITATGQRVTLRCSPRSGDLSVYWYQQSLDQGLQFLIQYYNGEERAKGNILERFSAQQFPDLHSELNLSSLELGDSALYFCASSVASVAEGYTFGSGTRLTVV.

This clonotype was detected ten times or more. The CDR3, as DNA: TGTGCCAGCAGTGCCAGGGTTTACGAGCAGTACTTC. Residues: CASSARVYEQYF. This chain links TRBV6-1 with TRBJ2-7; a possible D gene is TRBD1 (5 bases). The germline CDR1 and CDR2 sequences are MNHNS and SASEGT. V gave up 4 bases and J gave up 4 bases, with 8 bases separating them. The CDR3 loop spans 12 amino acids.

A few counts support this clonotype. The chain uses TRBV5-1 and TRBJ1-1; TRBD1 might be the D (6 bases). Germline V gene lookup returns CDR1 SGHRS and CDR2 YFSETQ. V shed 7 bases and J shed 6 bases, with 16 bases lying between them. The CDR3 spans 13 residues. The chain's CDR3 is CASGKDSRAEAFF. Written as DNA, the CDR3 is TGCGCCAGCGGAAAGGACAGTCGGGCTGAAGCTTTCTTT.

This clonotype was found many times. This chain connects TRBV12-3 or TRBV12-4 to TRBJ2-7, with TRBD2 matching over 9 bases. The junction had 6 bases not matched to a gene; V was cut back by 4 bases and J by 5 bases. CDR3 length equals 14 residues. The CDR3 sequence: CASSYSGREDEQYF. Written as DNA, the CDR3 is TGTGCCAGCAGTTATAGCGGGAGAGAGGACGAGCAGTACTTC.

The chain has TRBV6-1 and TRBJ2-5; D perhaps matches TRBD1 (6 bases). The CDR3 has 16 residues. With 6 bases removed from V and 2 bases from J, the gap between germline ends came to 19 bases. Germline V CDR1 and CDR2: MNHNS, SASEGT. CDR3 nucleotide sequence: TGTGCCAGCAGGGAGACCGGACAGATAATACAAGAGACCCAGTACTTC. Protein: CASRETGQIIQETQYF.

The DNA for the CDR3 is TGTGCCAGCAGTGAAAGAGGGTTTGTGGATTCACCCCTCCACTTT. Encoded protein: CASSERGFVDSPLHF. This sequence joins TRBV6-2 or TRBV6-3 and TRBJ1-6; no firm D call. The germline V gene encodes CDR1 MNHEY and CDR2 SVGEGT. The CDR3 is made up of 15 amino acids. The V end was cut by 5 bases, the J end by 8 bases, with 16 bases between.

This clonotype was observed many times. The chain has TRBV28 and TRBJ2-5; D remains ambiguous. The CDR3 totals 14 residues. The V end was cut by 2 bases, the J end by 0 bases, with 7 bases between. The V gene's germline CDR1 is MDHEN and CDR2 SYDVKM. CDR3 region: CASSLRVYQETQYF. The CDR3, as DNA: TGTGCCAGCAGTTTAAGGGTTTACCAAGAGACCCAGTACTTC.

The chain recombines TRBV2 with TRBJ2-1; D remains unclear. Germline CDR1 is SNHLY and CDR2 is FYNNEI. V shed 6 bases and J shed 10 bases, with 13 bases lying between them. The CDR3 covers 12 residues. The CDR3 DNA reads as TGTGCCAGCAGAGGTGCTTCTAGAGAGCAGTTCTTC. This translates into CASRGASREQFF.

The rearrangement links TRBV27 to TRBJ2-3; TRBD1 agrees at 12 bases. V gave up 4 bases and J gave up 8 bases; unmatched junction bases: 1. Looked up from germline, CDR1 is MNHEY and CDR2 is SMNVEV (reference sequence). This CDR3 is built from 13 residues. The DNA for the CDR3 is TGTGCCAGCAGTTCGGGACAGGGGGCTACGCAGTATTTT. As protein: CASSSGQGATQYF.

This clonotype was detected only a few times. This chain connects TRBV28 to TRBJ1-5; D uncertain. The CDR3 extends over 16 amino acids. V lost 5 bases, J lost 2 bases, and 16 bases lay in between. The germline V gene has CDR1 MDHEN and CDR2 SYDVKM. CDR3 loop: CASSTSLRGGNQPQHF. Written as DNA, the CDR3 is TGTGCCAGCAGTACCTCCCTCCGGGGTGGCAATCAGCCCCAGCATTTT.

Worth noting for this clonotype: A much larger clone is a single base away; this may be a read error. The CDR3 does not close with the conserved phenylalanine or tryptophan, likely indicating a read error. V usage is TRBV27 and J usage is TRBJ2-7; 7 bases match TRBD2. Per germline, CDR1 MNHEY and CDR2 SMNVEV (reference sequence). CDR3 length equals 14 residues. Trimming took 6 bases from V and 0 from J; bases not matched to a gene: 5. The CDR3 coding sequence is TGTGCCAGCAGGGCTAGCGGCAGCTCCTACGAGCAGTACTCC. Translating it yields CASRASGSSYEQYS.

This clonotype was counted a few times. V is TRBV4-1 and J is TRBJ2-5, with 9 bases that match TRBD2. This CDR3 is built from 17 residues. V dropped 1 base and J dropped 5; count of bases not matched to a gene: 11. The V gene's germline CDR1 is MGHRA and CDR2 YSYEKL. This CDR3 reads CASSQGPGGRAGETQYF. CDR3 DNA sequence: TGCGCCAGCAGCCAAGGGCCGGGCGGGAGGGCCGGTGAGACCCAGTACTTC.

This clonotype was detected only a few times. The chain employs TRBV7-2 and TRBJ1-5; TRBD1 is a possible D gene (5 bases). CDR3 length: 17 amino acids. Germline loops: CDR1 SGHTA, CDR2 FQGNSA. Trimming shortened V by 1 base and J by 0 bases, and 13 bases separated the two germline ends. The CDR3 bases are TGTGCCAGCAGCTTAGGGGCGACAGTCCATAGCAATCAGCCCCAGCATTTT. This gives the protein CASSLGATVHSNQPQHF.

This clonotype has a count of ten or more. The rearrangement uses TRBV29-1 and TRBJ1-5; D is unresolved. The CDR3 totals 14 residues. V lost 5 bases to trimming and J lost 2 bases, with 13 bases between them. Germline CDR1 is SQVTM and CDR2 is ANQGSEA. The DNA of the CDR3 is TGCAGCGTTTCGCCGGGAAGTGGCAATCAGCCCCAGCATTTT. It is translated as CSVSPGSGNQPQHF.

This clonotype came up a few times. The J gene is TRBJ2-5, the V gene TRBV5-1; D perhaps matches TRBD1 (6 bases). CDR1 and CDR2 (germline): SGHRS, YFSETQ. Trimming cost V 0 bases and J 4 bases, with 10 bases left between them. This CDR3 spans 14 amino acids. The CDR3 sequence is CASSLAQGRETQYF. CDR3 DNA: TGCGCCAGCAGCTTGGCCCAGGGGAGAGAGACCCAGTACTTC.

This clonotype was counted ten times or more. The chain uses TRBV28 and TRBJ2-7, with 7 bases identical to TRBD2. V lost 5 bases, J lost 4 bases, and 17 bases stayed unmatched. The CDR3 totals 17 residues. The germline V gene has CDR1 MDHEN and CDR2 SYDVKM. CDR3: CASSREIAGVSRYEQYF. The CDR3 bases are TGTGCCAGCAGTCGAGAGATAGCGGGTGTTAGTCGGTACGAGCAGTACTTC. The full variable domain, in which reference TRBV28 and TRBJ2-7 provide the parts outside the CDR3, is DVKVTQSSRYLVKRTGEKVFLECVQDMDHENMFWYRQDPGLGLRLIYFSYDVKMKEKGDIPEGYSVSREKKERFSLILESASTNQTSMYLCASSREIAGVSRYEQYFGPGTRLTVT.

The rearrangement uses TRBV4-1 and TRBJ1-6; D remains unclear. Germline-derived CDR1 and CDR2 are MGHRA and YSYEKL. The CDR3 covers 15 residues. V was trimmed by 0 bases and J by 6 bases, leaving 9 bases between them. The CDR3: CASSQEVNLNSPLHF. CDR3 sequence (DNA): TGCGCCAGCAGCCAAGAGGTCAACCTTAATTCACCCCTCCACTTT.

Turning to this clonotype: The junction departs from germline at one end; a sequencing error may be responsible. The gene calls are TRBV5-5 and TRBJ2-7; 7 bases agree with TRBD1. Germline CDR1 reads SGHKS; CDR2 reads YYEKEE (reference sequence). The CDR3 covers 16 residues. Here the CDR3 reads CASSHYKGAPTDEQYF. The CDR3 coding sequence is TGCGCCAGCAGCCATTACAAGGGGGCTCCAACCGACGAGCAGTACTTC.

This chain's CDR3 is CASSFLDRGSSYNSPLHF. The CDR3 DNA is TGTGCCAGCAGCTTCCTTGACAGGGGGAGCTCCTATAATTCACCCCTCCACTTT. The chain links TRBV11-2 to TRBJ1-6; 9 bases match TRBD1. Germline assignment: CDR1 SGHAT and CDR2 FQNNGV. This CDR3 spans 18 amino acids. The trim removed 3 bases at V and 0 bases at J, leaving 6 bases unmatched.

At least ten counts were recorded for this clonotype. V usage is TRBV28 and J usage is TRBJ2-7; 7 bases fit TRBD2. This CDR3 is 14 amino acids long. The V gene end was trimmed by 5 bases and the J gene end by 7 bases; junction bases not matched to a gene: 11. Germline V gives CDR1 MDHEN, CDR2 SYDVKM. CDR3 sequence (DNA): TGTGCCAGCAGTCCCGCGGGAGCCCCAAGGGAGCAGTACTTC. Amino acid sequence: CASSPAGAPREQYF.

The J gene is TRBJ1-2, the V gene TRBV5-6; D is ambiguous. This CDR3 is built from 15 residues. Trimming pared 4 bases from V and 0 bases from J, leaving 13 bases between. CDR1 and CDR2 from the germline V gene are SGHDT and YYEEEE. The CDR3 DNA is TGTGCCAGCAGCCCCCCATACACCGCTAACTATGGCTACACCTTC. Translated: CASSPPYTANYGYTF.

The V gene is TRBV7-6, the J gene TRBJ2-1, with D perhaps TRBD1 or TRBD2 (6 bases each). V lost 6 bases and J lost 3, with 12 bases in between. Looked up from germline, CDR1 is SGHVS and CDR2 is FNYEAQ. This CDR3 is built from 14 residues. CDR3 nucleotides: TGTGCCAGCAGTCAAGGGGGGTTCTACAATGAGCAGTTCTTC. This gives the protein CASSQGGFYNEQFF.

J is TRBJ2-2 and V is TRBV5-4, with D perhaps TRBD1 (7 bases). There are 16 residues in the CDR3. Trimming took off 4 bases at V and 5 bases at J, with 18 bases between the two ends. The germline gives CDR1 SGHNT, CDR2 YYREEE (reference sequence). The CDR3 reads CASSPDRVGRTGELFF. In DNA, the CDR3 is TGTGCCAGCAGCCCCGACAGGGTGGGGAGGACCGGGGAGCTGTTTTTT.

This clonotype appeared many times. The DNA for the CDR3 is TGTGCCAGCTCACCAGCCATGAACACCATATATTTT. Translated: CASSPAMNTIYF. This chain uses TRBV18 with TRBJ1-3; D not resolved. Looked up from germline, CDR1 is KGHSH and CDR2 is LQKENI. V was shortened by 2 bases and J by 7 bases, with 6 bases between the two germline ends. This CDR3 comprises 12 residues.

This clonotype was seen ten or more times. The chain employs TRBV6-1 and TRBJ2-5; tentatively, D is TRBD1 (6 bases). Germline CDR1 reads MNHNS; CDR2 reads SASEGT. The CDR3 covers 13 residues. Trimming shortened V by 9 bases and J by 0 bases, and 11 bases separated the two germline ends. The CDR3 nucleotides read TGTGCCAGGGACAGAAAAAACCAAGAGACCCAGTACTTC. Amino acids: CARDRKNQETQYF.

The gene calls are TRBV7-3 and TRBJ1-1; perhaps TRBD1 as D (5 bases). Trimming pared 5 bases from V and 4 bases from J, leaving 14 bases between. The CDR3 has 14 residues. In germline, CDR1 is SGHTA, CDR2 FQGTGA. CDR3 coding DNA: TGTGCCAGCAGCCGAATCCAGGGAGCCACTGAAGCTTTCTTT. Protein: CASSRIQGATEAFF.